This paragraph reports one T cell receptor beta chain. Trimming took off 7 bases at V and 4 bases at J, with 10 bases between the two ends. The germline V gene encodes CDR1 MNHEY and CDR2 SVGEGT. CDR3 length: 13 residues. Time point described: persistent/refractory GD, antithyroid drugs over 5 years with positive TRAb. RNA from PBMCs was the source of the TCR library. In each case, Graves' disease was diagnosed per American Thyroid Association guidelines. Patients all came to the study from an endocrinology department in Xi'an, China. The sample belongs to a study of regulatory T cells in long-lasting Graves disease. TCR beta libraries were built with iRepertoire HTBI primers and Arm-PCR of CDR3 regions. One entry per CDR3 protein results from TCRdb running MiXCR on the multiplex PCR reads. The sample lists approximately 500,000 distinct CDR3 sequences, 20% to 25% occurring once.

This TCR came from a female donor with Graves disease. This rearrangement joins TRBV6-2 or TRBV6-3 to TRBJ2-2; D ambiguous. Sequencing was performed on peripheral blood mononuclear cells (PBMCs), taken when the disease was refractory, from a patient treated with antithyroid drugs. The CDR3 DNA reads as TGTGCCAGCACCAATTACCCCACCGGGGAGCTGTTTTTT. It specifies CASTNYPTGELFF.